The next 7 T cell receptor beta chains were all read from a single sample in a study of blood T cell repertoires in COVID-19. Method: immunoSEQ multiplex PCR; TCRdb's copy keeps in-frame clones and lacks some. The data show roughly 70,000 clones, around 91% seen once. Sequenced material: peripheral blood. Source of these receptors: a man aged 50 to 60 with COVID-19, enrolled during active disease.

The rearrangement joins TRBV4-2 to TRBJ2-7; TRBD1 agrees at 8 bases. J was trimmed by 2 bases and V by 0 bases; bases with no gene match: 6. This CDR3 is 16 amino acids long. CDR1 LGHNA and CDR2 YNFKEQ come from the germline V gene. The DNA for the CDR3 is TGTGCCAGCAGCCAAGATTCGGACAGGGTCCCCTACGAGCAGTACTTC. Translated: CASSQDSDRVPYEQYF.

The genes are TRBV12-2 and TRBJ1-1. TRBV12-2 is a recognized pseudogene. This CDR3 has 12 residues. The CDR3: CASRLSDTEAFF. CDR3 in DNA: TGTGCAAGTCGCTTATCCGACACTGAAGCTTTCTTT.

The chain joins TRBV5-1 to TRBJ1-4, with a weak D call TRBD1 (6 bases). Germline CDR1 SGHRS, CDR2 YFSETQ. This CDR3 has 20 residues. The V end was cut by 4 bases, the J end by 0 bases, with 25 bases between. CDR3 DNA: TGCGCCAGCAGCGCCAAAGGAAGACACGGGGGGCCAGCAACTAATGAAAAACTGTTTTTT. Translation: CASSAKGRHGGPATNEKLFF.

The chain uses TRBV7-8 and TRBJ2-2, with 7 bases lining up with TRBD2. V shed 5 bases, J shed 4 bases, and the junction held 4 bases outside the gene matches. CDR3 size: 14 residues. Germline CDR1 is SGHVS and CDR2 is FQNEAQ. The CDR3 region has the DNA TGTGCCAGCAGCGGACTAGTCGGCACCGGGGAGCTGTTTTTT. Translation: CASSGLVGTGELFF.

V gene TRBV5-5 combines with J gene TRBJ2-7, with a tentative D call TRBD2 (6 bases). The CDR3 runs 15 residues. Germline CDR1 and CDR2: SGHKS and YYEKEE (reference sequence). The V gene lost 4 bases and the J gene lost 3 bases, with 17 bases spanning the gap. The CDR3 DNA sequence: TGTGCCAGCAGCGCCGGGACTGGGCTCTACTACGAGCAGTACTTC. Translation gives CASSAGTGLYYEQYF.

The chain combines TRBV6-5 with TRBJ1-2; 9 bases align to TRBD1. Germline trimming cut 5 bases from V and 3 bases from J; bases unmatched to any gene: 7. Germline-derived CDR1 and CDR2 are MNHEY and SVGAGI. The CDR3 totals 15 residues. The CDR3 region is CASSTLDRGDYGYTF. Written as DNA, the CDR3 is TGTGCCAGCAGTACCTTGGACAGGGGAGACTATGGCTACACCTTC.

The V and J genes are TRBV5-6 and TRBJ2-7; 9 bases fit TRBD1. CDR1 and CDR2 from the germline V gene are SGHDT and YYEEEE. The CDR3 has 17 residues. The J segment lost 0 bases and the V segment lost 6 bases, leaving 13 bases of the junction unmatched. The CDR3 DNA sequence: TGTGCCAGCACCTTTGGACAGGGGACACAAAGCTCCTACGAGCAGTACTTC. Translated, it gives CASTFGQGTQSSYEQYF.